The T cell receptor (beta chain) under discussion was sequenced for a study of T cell changes during pregnancy in multiple sclerosis. Sequencing was performed with immunoSEQ multiplex PCR; in TCRdb, only in-frame clones are kept and a portion is missing. In the table there are about 42,000 clones, around 80% of which are singletons. The TCR comes from a female donor with multiple sclerosis, enrolled in a pregnancy study. The sequences come from CD4+ T cells from peripheral blood mononuclear cells, collected before pregnancy.

CDR3 DNA: TGTGCCTGGACCTTCAGGGGGCAGGCGGGTGGCTACACCTTC. Its translation: CAWTFRGQAGGYTF. The V gene is TRBV30, the J gene TRBJ1-2; TRBD1 agrees at 8 bases. Germline-derived CDR1 and CDR2 are GTSNPN and SVGIG (reference sequence). Germline trimming cut 4 bases from V and 7 bases from J; bases unmatched to any gene: 11. The CDR3 is 14 amino acids.